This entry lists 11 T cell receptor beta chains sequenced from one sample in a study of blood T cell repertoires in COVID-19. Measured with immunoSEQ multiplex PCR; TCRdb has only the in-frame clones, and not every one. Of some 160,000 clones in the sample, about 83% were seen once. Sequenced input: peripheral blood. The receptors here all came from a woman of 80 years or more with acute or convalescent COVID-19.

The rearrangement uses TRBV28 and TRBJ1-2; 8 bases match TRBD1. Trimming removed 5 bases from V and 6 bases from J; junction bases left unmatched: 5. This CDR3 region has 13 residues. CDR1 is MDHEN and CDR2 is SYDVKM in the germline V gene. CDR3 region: CASSPGTGNGYTF. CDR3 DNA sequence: TGTGCCAGCAGTCCCGGGACAGGCAATGGCTACACCTTC.

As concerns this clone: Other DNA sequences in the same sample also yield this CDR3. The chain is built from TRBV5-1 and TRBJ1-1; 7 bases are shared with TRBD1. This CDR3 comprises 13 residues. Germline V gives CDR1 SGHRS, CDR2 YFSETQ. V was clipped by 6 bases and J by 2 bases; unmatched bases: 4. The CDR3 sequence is CASTGTANTEAFF. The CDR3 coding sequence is TGCGCCAGCACTGGGACAGCAAACACTGAAGCTTTCTTT.

The CDR3 DNA reads TGCGCCAGCAGTGAAACAGGGGCTCCCTACAATGAGCAGTTCTTC. Encoded protein: CASSETGAPYNEQFF. This rearrangement joins TRBV10-1 to TRBJ2-1; 7 positions agree with TRBD1. CDR3 length equals 15 residues. V lost 3 bases to trimming and J lost 2 bases; unmatched junction nucleotides: 4. Germline loops: CDR1 WNHNN, CDR2 SYGVQD (reference sequence).

CDR3 bases: TGTGCCAGCAGTTTAGGCGGGACAGGGATAGCTAACTATGGCTACACCTTC. This translates into CASSLGGTGIANYGYTF. This chain uses TRBV28 with TRBJ1-2, with 9 nucleotides matching TRBD1. This CDR3 spans 17 amino acids. The germline V gene has CDR1 MDHEN and CDR2 SYDVKM. V gave up 2 bases and J gave up 0 bases; unmatched junction bases: 7.

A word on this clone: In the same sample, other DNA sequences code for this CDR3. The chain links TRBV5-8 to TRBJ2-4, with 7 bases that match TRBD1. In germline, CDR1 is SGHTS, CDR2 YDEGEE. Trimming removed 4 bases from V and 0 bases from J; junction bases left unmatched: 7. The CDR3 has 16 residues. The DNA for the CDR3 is TGTGCCAGCAGCCTGGGACAGCGATTAGCCAAAAACATTCAGTACTTC. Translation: CASSLGQRLAKNIQYF.

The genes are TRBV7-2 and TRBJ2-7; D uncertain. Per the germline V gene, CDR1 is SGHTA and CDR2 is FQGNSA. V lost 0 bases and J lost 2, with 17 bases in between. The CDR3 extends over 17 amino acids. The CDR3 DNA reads TGTGCCAGCAGCTTAGCGCACGGTCTCAGGTTGGCCTACGAGCAGTACTTC. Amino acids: CASSLAHGLRLAYEQYF.

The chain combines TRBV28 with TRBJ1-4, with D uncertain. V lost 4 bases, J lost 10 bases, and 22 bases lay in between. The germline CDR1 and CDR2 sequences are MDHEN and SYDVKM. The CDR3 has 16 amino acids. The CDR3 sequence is CASSSPSPNVGGKLFF. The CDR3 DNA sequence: TGTGCCAGCAGTTCCCCGTCTCCGAATGTTGGCGGAAAACTGTTTTTT.

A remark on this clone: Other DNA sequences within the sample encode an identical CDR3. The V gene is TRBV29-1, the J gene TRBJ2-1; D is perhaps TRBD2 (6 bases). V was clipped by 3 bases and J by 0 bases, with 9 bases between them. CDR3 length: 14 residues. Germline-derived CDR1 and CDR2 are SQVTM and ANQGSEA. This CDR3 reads CSVERGSSYNEQFF. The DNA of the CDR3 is TGCAGCGTTGAGCGGGGTAGCTCCTACAATGAGCAGTTCTTC.

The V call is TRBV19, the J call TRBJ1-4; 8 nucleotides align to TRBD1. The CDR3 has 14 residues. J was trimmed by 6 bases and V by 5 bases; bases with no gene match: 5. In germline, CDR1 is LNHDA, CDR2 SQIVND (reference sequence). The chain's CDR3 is CASSVGTGYEKLFF. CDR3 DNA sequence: TGTGCCAGTAGTGTCGGGACAGGATATGAAAAACTGTTTTTT.

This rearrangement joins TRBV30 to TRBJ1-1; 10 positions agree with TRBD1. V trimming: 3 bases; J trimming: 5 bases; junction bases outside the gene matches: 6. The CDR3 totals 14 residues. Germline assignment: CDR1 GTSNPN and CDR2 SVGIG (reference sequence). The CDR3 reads CAWSSGTGETEAFF. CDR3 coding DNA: TGTGCCTGGAGCTCCGGGACAGGGGAAACTGAAGCTTTCTTT.

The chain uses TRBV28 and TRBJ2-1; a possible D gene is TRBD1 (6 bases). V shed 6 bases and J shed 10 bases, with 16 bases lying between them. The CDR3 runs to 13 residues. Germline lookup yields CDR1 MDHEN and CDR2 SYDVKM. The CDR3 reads CASSRTVGWEQFF. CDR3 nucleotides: TGTGCCAGCAGCCGGACAGTAGGGTGGGAGCAGTTCTTC.